These 14 T cell receptor beta chains were sequenced from one sample in a study of cytomegalovirus exposure and HLA in healthy donors. Vbeta (60) and Jbeta (13) primers were used in the PCR. Assay used: immunoSEQ multiplex PCR; TCRdb lists only in-frame clones, some missing. There are roughly 130,000 clones in the sample; around 85% occur only once, and 8.8% lies in the top ten. What was sequenced was PBMCs. The receptors here all came from a woman between 45 and 65 years old in good health and CMV-seropositive.

The chain is built from TRBV5-1 and TRBJ2-5; possibly TRBD2 for D (5 bases). V was pared by 0 bases and J by 3 bases, with 9 bases between. Germline CDR1 is SGHRS and CDR2 is YFSETQ. The CDR3 contains 14 residues. The DNA of the CDR3 is TGCGCCAGCAGCTTGGGAGGGCTAGAAGAGACCCAGTACTTC. Translation: CASSLGGLEETQYF.

The V gene is TRBV6-1, the J gene TRBJ1-3, with 9 bases identical to TRBD1. There are 15 residues in the CDR3. V gave up 4 bases and J gave up 2 bases; unmatched junction bases: 3. Germline loops: CDR1 MNHNS, CDR2 SASEGT. The CDR3 protein is CASSGGQGPGNTIYF. The CDR3, as DNA: TGTGCCAGCAGTGGGGGACAGGGCCCTGGAAACACCATATATTTT.

The chain has TRBV19 and TRBJ1-1; no firm D call. Trimming cost V 3 bases and J 0 bases, with 11 bases left between them. The CDR3 totals 15 residues. Germline CDR1 is LNHDA and CDR2 is SQIVND (reference sequence). The CDR3 loop reads CASSMANSLNTEAFF. The CDR3 DNA reads TGTGCCAGTAGTATGGCAAACAGTTTGAACACTGAAGCTTTCTTT.

This sequence joins TRBV5-4 and TRBJ2-2; 7 bases map to TRBD2. CDR1 is SGHNT and CDR2 is YYREEE in the germline V gene (reference sequence). V lost 0 bases and J lost 0; bases outside the gene matches: 5. The CDR3 has 17 amino acids. The CDR3 bases are TGTGCCAGCAGCTTGGTGGCGGGGGTCACGAACACCGGGGAGCTGTTTTTT. Translated, it gives CASSLVAGVTNTGELFF.

The chain recombines TRBV7-2 with TRBJ1-1; TRBD1 might be the D (5 bases). CDR1 is SGHTA and CDR2 is FQGNSA in the germline V gene. V lost 2 bases and J lost 0, with 10 bases in between. The CDR3 spans 15 residues. The CDR3 DNA sequence: TGTGCCAGCAGCTTAATGGGAGGGGTGAACACTGAAGCTTTCTTT. This codes for CASSLMGGVNTEAFF.

The chain is built from TRBV28 and TRBJ2-7, with 7 nucleotides matching TRBD1. V gave up 7 bases and J gave up 5 bases; unmatched junction bases: 14. The CDR3 has 15 amino acids. The germline CDR1 and CDR2 sequences are MDHEN and SYDVKM. CDR3 sequence reads: CASTETGSFTDEQYF. Here the CDR3 DNA reads TGTGCCAGCACTGAGACAGGGTCCTTTACGGACGAGCAGTACTTC.

The genes are TRBV5-1 and TRBJ2-4; D gene unclear. CDR3 length: 13 amino acids. Germline CDR1 reads SGHRS; CDR2 reads YFSETQ. V was shortened by 1 base and J by 8 bases, with 10 bases between the two germline ends. The CDR3 coding sequence is TGCGCCAGCAGCTTGACAGAAGGCGACATTCAGTACTTC. Translation: CASSLTEGDIQYF.

The chain uses TRBV5-6 and TRBJ2-7, with TRBD2 as a possible D gene (6 bases). The V end lost 0 bases, the J end lost 0 bases, and 13 bases lay between the germline ends. Germline CDR1 SGHDT, CDR2 YYEEEE. The CDR3 is 16 residues long. The CDR3 is CASSLEVGGISYEQYF. CDR3 sequence (DNA): TGTGCCAGCAGCTTGGAGGTCGGGGGTATCTCCTACGAGCAGTACTTC.

This clone was seen only once. The V and J genes are TRBV7-8 and TRBJ1-5; D gene ambiguous. V lost 5 bases and J 3 bases, leaving 2 bases between the germline ends. Germline lookup yields CDR1 SGHVS and CDR2 FQNEAQ. This CDR3 comprises 11 residues. CDR3 residues: CASSLNQPQHF. The CDR3 DNA follows: TGTGCCAGCAGCCTCAATCAGCCCCAGCATTTT.

CDR3 DNA: TGTGCCAGCAGTTCACCCAGGGGTTCTAACTATGGCTACACCTTC. It specifies CASSSPRGSNYGYTF. The chain has TRBV28 and TRBJ1-2; maybe TRBD1 (6 bases). The length of the CDR3 is 15 residues. Trimming removed 4 bases from V and 0 bases from J, with 12 bases in between. Germline loops: CDR1 MDHEN, CDR2 SYDVKM.

The chain joins TRBV5-6 to TRBJ2-5; 7 bases fit TRBD1. The better agreement between TRBJ2-7 and the DNA end casts doubt on the J call. Germline V gives CDR1 SGHDT, CDR2 YYEEEE. This CDR3 is 16 amino acids long. The CDR3 DNA reads as TGTGCCAGCAGCTTCAAACAGGGGACGCGGAGGTACGAGCAGTACTTC. Translated: CASSFKQGTRRYEQYF.

This chain's CDR3 is CASSLVSGGASDTQYF. CDR3 bases: TGTGCCAGCAGCTTAGTTTCAGGGGGCGCGTCAGATACGCAGTATTTT. This chain connects TRBV7-2 to TRBJ2-3, with 8 bases fitting TRBD1. Germline values: CDR1 SGHTA, CDR2 FQGNSA. J gave up 4 bases and V 1 base, and 7 bases lay outside the gene matches. The length of the CDR3 is 16 residues.

This clone showed up just a few times. The chain employs TRBV12-5 and TRBJ2-3; no reliable D call. This CDR3 has 13 residues. Germline V gene data show CDR1 as LGHNT and CDR2 as FRNRAP. V dropped 5 bases and J dropped 0 bases, with 6 bases sitting between them. The CDR3 DNA sequence: TGTGCTAGTGGTCGTGAGAGCACAGATACGCAGTATTTT. The encoded protein is CASGRESTDTQYF.

The chain recombines TRBV5-1 with TRBJ2-7; TRBD2 matches at 11 bases. Germline trimming cut 4 bases from V and 3 bases from J; bases unmatched to any gene: 9. Germline V CDR1 and CDR2: SGHRS, YFSETQ. The CDR3 extends over 16 amino acids. As DNA, the CDR3 is TGCGCCAGCAGCAAATCTCTAGCGGGGGGTGACTACGAGCAGTACTTC. It encodes CASSKSLAGGDYEQYF.